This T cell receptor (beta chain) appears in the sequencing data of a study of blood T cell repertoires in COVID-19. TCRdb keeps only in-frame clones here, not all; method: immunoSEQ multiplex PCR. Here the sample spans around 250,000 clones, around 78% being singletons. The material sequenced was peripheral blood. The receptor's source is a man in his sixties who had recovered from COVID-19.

CDR3 sequence reads: CASSPLGTSGNKSYEQYF. The CDR3 DNA follows: TGTGCCAGCAGCCCCCTGGGGACTAGCGGGAACAAGAGCTACGAGCAGTACTTC. The V and J genes are TRBV9 and TRBJ2-7; 13 bases line up with TRBD2. Germline CDR1 and CDR2: SGDLS and YYNGEE. The CDR3 totals 18 residues. The trim removed 4 bases at V and 3 bases at J, leaving 13 bases unmatched.